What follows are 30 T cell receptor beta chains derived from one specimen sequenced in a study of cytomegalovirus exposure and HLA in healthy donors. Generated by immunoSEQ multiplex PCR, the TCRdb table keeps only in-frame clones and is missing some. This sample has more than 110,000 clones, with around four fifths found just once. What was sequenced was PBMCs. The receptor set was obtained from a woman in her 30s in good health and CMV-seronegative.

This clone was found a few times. CDR3 protein: CASSLKGGQLYEQYF. As DNA, the CDR3 is TGTGCCAGCAGCCTAAAAGGGGGACAGTTGTACGAGCAGTACTTC. The chain employs TRBV7-2 and TRBJ2-7, with 7 bases lining up with TRBD1. Trimming took 5 bases from V and 4 from J; bases not matched to a gene: 11. Germline V gives CDR1 SGHTA, CDR2 FQGNSA. CDR3 length: 15 residues.

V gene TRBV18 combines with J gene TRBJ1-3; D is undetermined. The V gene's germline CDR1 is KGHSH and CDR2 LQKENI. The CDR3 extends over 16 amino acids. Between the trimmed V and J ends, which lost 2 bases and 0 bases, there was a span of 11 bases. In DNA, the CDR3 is TGTGCCAGCTCACCAATCCAGGTCTACTCTGGAAACACCATATATTTT. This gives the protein CASSPIQVYSGNTIYF.

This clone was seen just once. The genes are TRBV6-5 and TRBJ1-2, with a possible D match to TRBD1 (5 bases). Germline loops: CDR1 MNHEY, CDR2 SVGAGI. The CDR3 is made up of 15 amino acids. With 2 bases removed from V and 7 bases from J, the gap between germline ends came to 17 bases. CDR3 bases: TGTGCCAGCAGTTACCGGGGGAGGAATTTCCGTGGCTACACCTTC. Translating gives CASSYRGRNFRGYTF.

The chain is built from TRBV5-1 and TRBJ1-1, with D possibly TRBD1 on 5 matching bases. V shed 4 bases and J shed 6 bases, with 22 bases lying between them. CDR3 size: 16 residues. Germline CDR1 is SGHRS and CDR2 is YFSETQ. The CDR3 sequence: CASSRNARQLQPEAFF. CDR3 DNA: TGCGCCAGCAGCCGGAATGCGAGACAGCTCCAACCTGAAGCTTTCTTT. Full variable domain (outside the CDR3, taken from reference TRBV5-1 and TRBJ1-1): KAGVTQTPRYLIKTRGQQVTLSCSPISGHRSVSWYQQTPGQGLQFLFEYFSETQRNKGNFPGRFSGRQFSNSRSEMNVSTLELGDSALYLCASSRNARQLQPEAFFGQGTRLTVV.

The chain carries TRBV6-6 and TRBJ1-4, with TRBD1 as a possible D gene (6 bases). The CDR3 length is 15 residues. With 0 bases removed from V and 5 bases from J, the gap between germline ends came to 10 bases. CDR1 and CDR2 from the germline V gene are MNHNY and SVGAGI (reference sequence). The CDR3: CASSYSDRPNEKLFF. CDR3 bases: TGTGCCAGCAGTTACTCGGACAGACCCAATGAAAAACTGTTTTTT.

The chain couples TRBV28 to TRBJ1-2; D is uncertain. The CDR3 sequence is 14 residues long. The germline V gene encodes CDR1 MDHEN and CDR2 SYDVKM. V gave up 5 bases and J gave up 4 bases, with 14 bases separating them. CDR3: CASSDASLLYGYTF. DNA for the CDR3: TGTGCCAGCAGTGACGCTAGCTTACTCTATGGCTACACCTTC.

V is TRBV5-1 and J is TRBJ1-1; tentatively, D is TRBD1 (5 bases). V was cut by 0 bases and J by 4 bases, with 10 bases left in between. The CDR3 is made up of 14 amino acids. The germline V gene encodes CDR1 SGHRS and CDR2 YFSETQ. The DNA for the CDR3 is TGCGCCAGCAGCTTGGAAGGCGGGGGCACTGAAGCTTTCTTT. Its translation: CASSLEGGGTEAFF.

CDR3 protein: CASSLVGPAGELFF. CDR3 bases: TGTGCCAGCAGCTTAGTGGGCCCTGCGGGGGAGCTGTTTTTT. This sequence joins TRBV7-2 and TRBJ2-2, with D hard to call. Germline assignment: CDR1 SGHTA and CDR2 FQGNSA. Trimming took 1 base from V and 8 from J, leaving 11 bases between them. This CDR3 contains 14 residues.

CDR3 loop: CASSAASGGPSTDTQYF. The CDR3 DNA is TGTGCCAGCAGCGCCGCTAGCGGGGGGCCATCCACAGATACGCAGTATTTT. The chain is built from TRBV9 and TRBJ2-3; 11 bases match TRBD2. V was pared by 3 bases and J by 2 bases, with 8 bases of the junction left unmatched. Germline V gene sequence: CDR1 SGDLS, CDR2 YYNGEE. The CDR3 consists of 17 residues.

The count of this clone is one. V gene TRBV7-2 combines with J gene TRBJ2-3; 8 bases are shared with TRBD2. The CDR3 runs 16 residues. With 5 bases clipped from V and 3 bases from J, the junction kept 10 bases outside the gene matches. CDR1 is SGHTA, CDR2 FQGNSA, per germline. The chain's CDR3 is CASSHGLAVETDTQYF. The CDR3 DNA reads TGTGCCAGCAGCCACGGACTAGCCGTTGAAACAGATACGCAGTATTTT.

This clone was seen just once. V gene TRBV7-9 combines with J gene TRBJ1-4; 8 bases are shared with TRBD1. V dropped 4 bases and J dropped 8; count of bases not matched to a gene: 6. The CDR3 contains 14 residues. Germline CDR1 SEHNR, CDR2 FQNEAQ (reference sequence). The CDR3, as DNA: TGTGCCAGCAGCTCCTACAGGGGGGAGGAAAAACTGTTTTTT. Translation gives CASSSYRGEEKLFF.

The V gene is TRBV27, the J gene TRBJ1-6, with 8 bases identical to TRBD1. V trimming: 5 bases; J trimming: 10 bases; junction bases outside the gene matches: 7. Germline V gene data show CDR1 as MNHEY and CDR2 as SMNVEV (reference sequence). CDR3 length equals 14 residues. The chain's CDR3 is CASSKGQGTSPLHF. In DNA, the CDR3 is TGTGCCAGCAGTAAAGGACAGGGCACGTCACCCCTCCACTTT.

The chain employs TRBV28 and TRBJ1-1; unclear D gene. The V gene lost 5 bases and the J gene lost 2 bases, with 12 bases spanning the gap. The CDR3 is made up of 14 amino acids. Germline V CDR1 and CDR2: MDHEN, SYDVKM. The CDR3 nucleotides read TGTGCCAGCAGTCCCCACAGCAAAAACACTGAAGCTTTCTTT. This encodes CASSPHSKNTEAFF.

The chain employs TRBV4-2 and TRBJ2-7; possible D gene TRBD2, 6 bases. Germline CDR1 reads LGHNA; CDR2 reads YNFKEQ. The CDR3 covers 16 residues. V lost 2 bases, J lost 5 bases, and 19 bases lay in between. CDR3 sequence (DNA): TGTGCCAGCAGCCAACGTGTGGGGGGAGGCAGCGACGAGCAGTACTTC. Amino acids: CASSQRVGGGSDEQYF.

The CDR3 is CASSLDSRTSYEQYF. As DNA, the CDR3 is TGTGCCAGCAGCTTAGACTCACGGACATCCTACGAGCAGTACTTC. The chain is built from TRBV11-2 and TRBJ2-7, with a weak D call TRBD1 (5 bases). Looked up from germline, CDR1 is SGHAT and CDR2 is FQNNGV. The CDR3 length is 15 residues. Between the trimmed V and J ends, which lost 0 bases and 1 base, there was a span of 10 bases.

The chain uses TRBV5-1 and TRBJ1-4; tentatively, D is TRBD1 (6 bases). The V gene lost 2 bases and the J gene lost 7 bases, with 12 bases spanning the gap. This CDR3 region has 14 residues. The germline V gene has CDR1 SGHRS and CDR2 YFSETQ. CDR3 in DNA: TGCGCCAGCAGCTTCAGGGGTCTCGGTGAAAAACTGTTTTTT. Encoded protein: CASSFRGLGEKLFF.

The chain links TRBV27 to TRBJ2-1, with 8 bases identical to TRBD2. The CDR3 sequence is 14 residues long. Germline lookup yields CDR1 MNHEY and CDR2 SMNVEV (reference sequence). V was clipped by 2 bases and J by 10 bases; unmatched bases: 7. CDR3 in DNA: TGTGCCAGCAGTTTACCCGGGGGGGCAGGGGAGCAGTTCTTC. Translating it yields CASSLPGGAGEQFF.

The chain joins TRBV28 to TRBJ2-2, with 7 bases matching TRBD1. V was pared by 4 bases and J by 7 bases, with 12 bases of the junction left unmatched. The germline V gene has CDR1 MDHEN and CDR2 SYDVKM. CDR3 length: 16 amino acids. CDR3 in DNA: TGTGCCAGCAGTTCCGCTACGAGGGGGCGCGGCGGGGAGCTGTTTTTT. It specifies CASSSATRGRGGELFF.

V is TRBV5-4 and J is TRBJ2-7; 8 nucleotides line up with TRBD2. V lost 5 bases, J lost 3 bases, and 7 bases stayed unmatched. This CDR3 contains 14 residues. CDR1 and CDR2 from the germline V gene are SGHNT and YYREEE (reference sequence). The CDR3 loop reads CASSTSGTSYEQYF. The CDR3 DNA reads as TGTGCCAGCAGTACCTCCGGGACTAGCTACGAGCAGTACTTC.

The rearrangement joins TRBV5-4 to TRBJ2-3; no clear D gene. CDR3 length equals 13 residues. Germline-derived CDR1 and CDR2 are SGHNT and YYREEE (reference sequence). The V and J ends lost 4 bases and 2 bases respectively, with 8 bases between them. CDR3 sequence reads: CASSSPTTDTQYF. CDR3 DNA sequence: TGTGCCAGCAGCAGCCCTACCACAGATACGCAGTATTTT. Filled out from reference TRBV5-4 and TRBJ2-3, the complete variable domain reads ETGVTQSPTHLIKTRGQQVTLRCSSQSGHNTVSWYQQALGQGPQFIFQYYREEENGRGNFPPRFSGLQFPNYSSELNVNALELDDSALYLCASSSPTTDTQYFGPGTRLTVL.

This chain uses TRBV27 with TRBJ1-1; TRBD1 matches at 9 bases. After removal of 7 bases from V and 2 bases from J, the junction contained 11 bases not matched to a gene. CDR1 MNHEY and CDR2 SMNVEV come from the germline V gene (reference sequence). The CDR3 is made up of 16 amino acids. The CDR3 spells CASKTGTGLGNTEAFF. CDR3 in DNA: TGTGCCAGCAAAACCGGGACAGGGCTCGGTAACACTGAAGCTTTCTTT.

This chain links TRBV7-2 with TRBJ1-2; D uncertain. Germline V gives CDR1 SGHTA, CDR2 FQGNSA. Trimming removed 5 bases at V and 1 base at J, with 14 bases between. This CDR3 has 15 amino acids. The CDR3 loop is CASSVHPQSNYGYTF. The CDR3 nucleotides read TGTGCCAGCAGCGTACACCCACAGAGTAACTATGGCTACACCTTC.

For the CDR3, the DNA is TGTGCCAGCAGCCCACAGGGGACCGGGGAGCTGTTTTTT. It translates to CASSPQGTGELFF. The chain recombines TRBV2 with TRBJ2-2; 7 nucleotides line up with TRBD1. Germline lookup yields CDR1 SNHLY and CDR2 FYNNEI. V was pared by 6 bases and J by 5 bases, with 3 bases of the junction left unmatched. The CDR3 length is 13 residues.

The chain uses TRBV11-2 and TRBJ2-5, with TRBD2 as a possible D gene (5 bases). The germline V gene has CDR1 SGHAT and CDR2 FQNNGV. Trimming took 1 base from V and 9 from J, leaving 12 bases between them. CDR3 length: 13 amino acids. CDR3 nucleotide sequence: TGTGCCAGCAGCTTAGGCCCCGGGATGGCCCAGTACTTC. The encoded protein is CASSLGPGMAQYF.

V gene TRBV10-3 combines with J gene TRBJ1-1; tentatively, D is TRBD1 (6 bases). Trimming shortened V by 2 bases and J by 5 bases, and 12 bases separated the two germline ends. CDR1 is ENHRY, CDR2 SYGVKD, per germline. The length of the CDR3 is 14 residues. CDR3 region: CAISEPGVDTEAFF. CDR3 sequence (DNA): TGTGCCATCAGTGAGCCAGGGGTGGATACTGAAGCTTTCTTT.

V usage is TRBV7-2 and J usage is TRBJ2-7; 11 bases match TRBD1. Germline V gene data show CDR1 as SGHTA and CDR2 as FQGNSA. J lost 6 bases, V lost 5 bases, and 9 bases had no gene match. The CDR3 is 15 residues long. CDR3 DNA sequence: TGTGCCAGCAGCCCATACTCCGGGACAGGGGGCGAGCAGTACTTC. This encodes CASSPYSGTGGEQYF.

The CDR3 here is CASSYQGVGYGYTF. The CDR3 region has the DNA TGTGCCAGCAGTTACCAGGGGGTCGGCTATGGCTACACCTTC. V and J are TRBV6-6 and TRBJ1-2, with 7 bases that match TRBD1. This CDR3 spans 14 amino acids. Trimming cost V 2 bases and J 4 bases; bases outside gene matches: 4. Germline lookup yields CDR1 MNHNY and CDR2 SVGAGI (reference sequence).

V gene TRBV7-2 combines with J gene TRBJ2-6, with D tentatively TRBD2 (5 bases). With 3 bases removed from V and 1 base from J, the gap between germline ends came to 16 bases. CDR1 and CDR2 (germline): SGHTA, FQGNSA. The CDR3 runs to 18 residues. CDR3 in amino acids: CASSLEAEVSSGANVLTF. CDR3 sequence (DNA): TGTGCCAGCAGCTTGGAGGCAGAGGTCTCATCTGGGGCCAACGTCCTGACTTTC.

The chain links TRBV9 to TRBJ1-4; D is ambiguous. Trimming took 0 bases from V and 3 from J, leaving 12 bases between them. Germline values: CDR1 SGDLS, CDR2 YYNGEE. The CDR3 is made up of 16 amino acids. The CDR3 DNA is TGTGCCAGCAGCGTAGGAGGACTCGGAGCTAATGAAAAACTGTTTTTT. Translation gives CASSVGGLGANEKLFF.

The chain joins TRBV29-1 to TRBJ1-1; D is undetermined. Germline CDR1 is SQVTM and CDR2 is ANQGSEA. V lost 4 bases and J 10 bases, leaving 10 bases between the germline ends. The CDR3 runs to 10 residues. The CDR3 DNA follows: TGCAGCGTTGGCAGCGTGGGAGCTTTCTTT. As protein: CSVGSVGAFF.